This section outlines one T cell receptor beta chain sequence together with its context. Its specificity is unknown. Other nucleotide sequences from this sample produce the same CDR3. The data derive from a study of cytomegalovirus exposure and HLA in healthy donors. Findings and caveats of the study: An analysis done earlier found most TCR beta V segments productive about 90% or about 30% of the time.

The PCR made use of 60 Vbeta and 13 Jbeta primers. Data came from immunoSEQ multiplex PCR; TCRdb stores just in-frame clones and leaves some out. Found here are some 160,000 clones, 77% of them singletons; the top ten hold 1.6%. Sequenced: PBMCs. The TCR comes from a woman in her twenties or thirties in good health and CMV-seronegative.

CDR3 loop: CSVHRPTAGIANYGYTF. The DNA of the CDR3 is TGCAGCGTCCACCGTCCCACCGCGGGCATAGCTAACTATGGCTACACCTTC. The rearrangement links TRBV29-1 to TRBJ1-2; D gene uncertain. This CDR3 has 17 residues. The V end lost 6 bases, the J end lost 0 bases, and 23 bases lay between the germline ends. Germline V gives CDR1 SQVTM, CDR2 ANQGSEA.